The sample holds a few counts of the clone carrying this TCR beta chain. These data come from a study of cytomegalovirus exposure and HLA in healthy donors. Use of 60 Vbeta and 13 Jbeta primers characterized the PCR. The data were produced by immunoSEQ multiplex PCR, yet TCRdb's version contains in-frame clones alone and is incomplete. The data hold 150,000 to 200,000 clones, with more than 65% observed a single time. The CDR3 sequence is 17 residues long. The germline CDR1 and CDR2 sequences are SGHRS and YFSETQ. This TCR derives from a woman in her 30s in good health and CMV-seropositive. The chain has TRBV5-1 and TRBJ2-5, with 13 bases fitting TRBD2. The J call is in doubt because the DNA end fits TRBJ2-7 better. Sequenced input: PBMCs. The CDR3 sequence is CASSTRGLAGSSYEQYF. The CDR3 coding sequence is TGCGCCAGCAGCACAAGGGGACTAGCGGGATCCTCCTACGAGCAGTACTTC.